A single sample is the source of the 31 T cell receptor beta chains below, sequenced in a study of STAT5B mutations in CD4+ large granular lymphocyte leukemia. Data came from immunoSEQ multiplex PCR; TCRdb stores just in-frame clones and leaves some out. Of around 31,000 clones in the sample, around 72% were seen once. The sample was CD4+ T cells from blood buffy coats. The receptors here all came from a human donor in good health.

This clone has only a few counts. The V and J genes are TRBV19 and TRBJ1-2; TRBD1 is a possible D gene (5 bases). The V gene's germline CDR1 is LNHDA and CDR2 SQIVND (reference sequence). V was cut by 5 bases and J by 8 bases, with 12 bases left in between. This CDR3 has 12 residues. CDR3 DNA sequence: TGTGCCAGTAGTTTTGTTGGGGCGGGCTACACCTTC. Translated: CASSFVGAGYTF.

The V call is TRBV6-6, the J call TRBJ2-2; D is possibly TRBD1 (6 bases). This CDR3 is built from 14 residues. V dropped 6 bases and J dropped 6 bases, with 14 bases sitting between them. CDR1 and CDR2 (germline): MNHNY, SVGAGI (reference sequence). CDR3 sequence (DNA): TGTGCCAGCAGAGCTTCAGGGGAACCCGGGGAGCTGTTTTTT. Translation gives CASRASGEPGELFF.

CDR3 protein: CAVRGDYGYTF. The DNA for the CDR3 is TGTGCCGTAAGGGGGGACTATGGCTACACCTTC. The V call is TRBV25-1, the J call TRBJ1-2; weak D call: TRBD1 (6 bases). Trimming cost V 11 bases and J 3 bases, with 10 bases left between them. The germline V gene encodes CDR1 MGHDK and CDR2 SYGVNS. This CDR3 spans 11 amino acids.

Concerning this clone: Different DNA sequences within this sample yield the same CDR3. The V gene is TRBV5-6, the J gene TRBJ1-5; possibly TRBD1 for D (6 bases). Trimming took 4 bases from V and 0 from J, leaving 11 bases between them. Germline V CDR1 and CDR2: SGHDT, YYEEEE. The CDR3 is made up of 15 amino acids. The CDR3 here is CASSLGQYSNQPQHF. CDR3 sequence (DNA): TGTGCCAGCAGCCTAGGACAGTATAGCAATCAGCCCCAGCATTTT.

The V call is TRBV6-6, the J call TRBJ1-1; D is unresolved. The ends were cut back, 0 bases at V and 6 bases at J, with 11 bases in the middle. CDR3 length equals 14 residues. The germline V gene encodes CDR1 MNHNY and CDR2 SVGAGI (reference sequence). The CDR3 sequence is CASSYSVGRAEAFF. CDR3 coding DNA: TGTGCCAGCAGTTACTCGGTAGGGAGGGCTGAAGCTTTCTTT.

The rearrangement joins TRBV2 to TRBJ1-6; D unclear. Germline V gene lookup returns CDR1 SNHLY and CDR2 FYNNEI. This CDR3 is built from 13 residues. V gave up 6 bases and J gave up 9 bases, with 12 bases separating them. The CDR3 sequence: CASRGSFSSPLHF. The CDR3 nucleotides are TGTGCCAGCAGGGGGAGTTTTAGTTCACCCCTCCACTTT.

The rearrangement links TRBV6-6 to TRBJ1-2, with D possibly matching TRBD1 (5 bases). The CDR3 has 15 residues. Germline V gene lookup returns CDR1 MNHNY and CDR2 SVGAGI (reference sequence). V was pared by 2 bases and J by 8 bases, with 18 bases between. This CDR3 reads CASSYDHSGFSGYTF. The CDR3 coding sequence is TGTGCCAGCAGTTACGATCATTCAGGGTTCAGCGGCTACACCTTC.

This clone appeared a single time. V usage is TRBV6-5 and J usage is TRBJ2-7; D might be TRBD1 (5 bases). Trimming left V 2 bases short and J 6 bases short, with 5 bases between. The CDR3 contains 11 residues. Germline V gene lookup returns CDR1 MNHEY and CDR2 SVGAGI. CDR3 loop: CASSYRGEQYF. The CDR3 nucleotides are TGTGCCAGCAGTTACAGGGGCGAGCAGTACTTC.

This clone came up a few times. The chain carries TRBV6-1 and TRBJ1-2; D might be TRBD1 (5 bases). This CDR3 spans 11 amino acids. Germline-derived CDR1 and CDR2 are MNHNS and SASEGT. Trimming took off 0 bases at V and 12 bases at J, with 8 bases between the two ends. CDR3 nucleotides: TGTGCCAGCAGTGAAGCGCGAGGGGACACCTTC. Encoded protein: CASSEARGDTF.

This clone has just a few counts. This rearrangement joins TRBV11-2 to TRBJ2-1; TRBD1 matches at 8 bases. With V trimmed by 3 bases and J by 7 bases, 2 bases remained unmatched. Germline CDR1 is SGHAT and CDR2 is FQNNGV. The CDR3 contains 13 residues. The chain's CDR3 is CASSFTGGNEQFF. In DNA form, the CDR3 reads TGTGCCAGCAGCTTTACAGGGGGGAATGAGCAGTTCTTC.

This chain links TRBV7-2 with TRBJ1-2; D uncertain. The length of the CDR3 is 14 residues. Germline V gene sequence: CDR1 SGHTA, CDR2 FQGNSA. The V end was cut by 2 bases, the J end by 2 bases, with 9 bases between. The CDR3 reads CASSLMGLNYGYTF. Here the CDR3 DNA reads TGTGCCAGCAGCTTAATGGGCCTAAACTATGGCTACACCTTC.

V is TRBV7-2 and J is TRBJ2-2; possibly TRBD1 for D (6 bases). Germline V gene data show CDR1 as SGHTA and CDR2 as FQGNSA. The CDR3 consists of 14 residues. V was clipped by 8 bases and J by 3 bases, with 13 bases between them. This CDR3 is CASAGRGDTGELFF. CDR3 bases: TGTGCCAGCGCGGGCAGGGGTGACACCGGGGAGCTGTTTTTT.

On this clone itself: The junction does not match germline at one end; this may be a read error. The sample has other DNA sequences that encode this CDR3 too. The chain is built from TRBV6-5 and TRBJ2-3; D is perhaps TRBD2 (6 bases). The germline V gene encodes CDR1 MNHEY and CDR2 SVGAGI. The CDR3 extends over 15 amino acids. This CDR3 is CASSYSGLRTDTQYF. The CDR3 nucleotides are TGTGCCAGCAGCTACTCGGGACTTCGCACAGATACGCAGTATTTT.

This clone was seen once. This chain's CDR3 is CASSRRTSYEQYF. CDR3 DNA sequence: TGTGCCAGCAGTCGTAGGACCTCCTACGAGCAGTACTTC. This chain links TRBV9 with TRBJ2-7; D gene uncertain. CDR1 and CDR2 from the germline V gene are SGDLS and YYNGEE. V lost 5 bases, J lost 0 bases, and 9 bases lay in between. The CDR3 runs 13 residues.

The chain links TRBV29-1 to TRBJ2-2, with D tentatively TRBD1 (7 bases). Per the germline V gene, CDR1 is SQVTM and CDR2 is ANQGSEA. The CDR3 has 13 residues. Trimming pared 6 bases from V and 4 bases from J, leaving 12 bases between. The chain's CDR3 is CSVGTAGTGELFF. The CDR3 nucleotides read TGCAGCGTCGGGACAGCGGGCACCGGGGAGCTGTTTTTT.

The chain links TRBV7-9 to TRBJ1-1, with a tentative D call TRBD1 (6 bases). This CDR3 contains 15 residues. Trimming stripped 5 bases from V and 0 bases from J, with 13 bases between. Germline CDR1 and CDR2: SEHNR and FQNEAQ (reference sequence). CDR3 sequence reads: CASSARDTLNTEAFF. The CDR3 DNA is TGTGCCAGCAGCGCCAGGGACACCTTGAACACTGAAGCTTTCTTT. Complete variable domain (other parts from reference TRBV7-9 and TRBJ1-1): DTGVSQNPRHKITKRGQNVTFRCDPISEHNRLYWYRQTLGQGPEFLTYFQNEAQLEKSRLLSDRFSAERPKGSFSTLEIQRTEQGDSAMYLCASSARDTLNTEAFFGQGTRLTVV.

This chain links TRBV9 with TRBJ2-1, with 7 bases fitting TRBD2. Germline CDR1 reads SGDLS; CDR2 reads YYNGEE. The CDR3 loop spans 15 amino acids. Trimming at V came to 6 bases and at J to 7 bases, leaving 13 bases not matched to a gene. Written as DNA, the CDR3 is TGTGCCAGCACCGTGGGGGGGGTTAGGAGGAATGAGCAGTTCTTC. It is translated as CASTVGGVRRNEQFF.

The genes are TRBV7-2 and TRBJ2-3; 7 bases are shared with TRBD1. The CDR3 has 16 amino acids. Looked up from germline, CDR1 is SGHTA and CDR2 is FQGNSA. Trimming took 1 base from V and 2 from J; bases not matched to a gene: 6. This chain's CDR3 is CASSLGTGRVTDTQYF. The CDR3 DNA sequence: TGTGCCAGCAGCTTAGGGACAGGTAGAGTCACAGATACGCAGTATTTT.

This clone was detected a few times. The CDR3 nucleotides read TGTGCCAGCAGCTTAGTTGCGGAGGGCCGGGACGGGGGGAGGGCTTTCTTT. Residues: CASSLVAEGRDGGRAFF. The gene calls are TRBV7-2 and TRBJ1-1, with a tentative D call TRBD1 (5 bases). Germline assignment: CDR1 SGHTA and CDR2 FQGNSA. V shed 1 base and J shed 11 bases, with 26 bases lying between them. This CDR3 has 17 amino acids.

V and J are TRBV7-2 and TRBJ2-7; D is possibly TRBD1 or TRBD2 (5 bases each). Trimming stripped 8 bases from V and 0 bases from J, with 17 bases between. CDR3 length: 15 amino acids. The germline gives CDR1 SGHTA, CDR2 FQGNSA. Here the CDR3 DNA reads TGTGCCAGCCAAACTGAGGGGCTGCTCTCCTACGAGCAGTACTTC. Its protein product is CASQTEGLLSYEQYF.

This clone was counted once. The chain has TRBV29-1 and TRBJ2-3; D is perhaps TRBD2 (5 bases). The V end was cut by 5 bases, the J end by 2 bases, with 17 bases between. The CDR3 length is 15 residues. Germline CDR1 and CDR2: SQVTM and ANQGSEA. The CDR3: CSVPARTGNTDTQYF. The CDR3 DNA sequence: TGCAGCGTTCCTGCACGGACTGGGAACACAGATACGCAGTATTTT.

The V gene is TRBV6-5, the J gene TRBJ2-3, with 9 bases fitting TRBD2. The length of the CDR3 is 14 residues. The V segment lost 8 bases and the J segment 6 bases; nucleotides outside the gene matches: 9. CDR1 is MNHEY and CDR2 is SVGAGI in the germline V gene. The DNA of the CDR3 is TGTGCCAGCGGAGGCGGGGGGGGTGGGGATACGCAGTATTTT. It yields the protein CASGGGGGGDTQYF.

The chain is built from TRBV6-1 and TRBJ1-3; a possible D gene is TRBD1 (6 bases). CDR1 is MNHNS, CDR2 SASEGT, per germline. The CDR3 has 15 amino acids. Trimming pared 6 bases from V and 0 bases from J, leaving 12 bases between. The DNA for the CDR3 is TGTGCCAGCAGGCTCAGGGGAAGCTCTGGAAACACCATATATTTT. It codes for CASRLRGSSGNTIYF.

The chain combines TRBV15 with TRBJ2-1; D is perhaps TRBD2 (7 bases). The CDR3 runs 18 residues. Germline V gene sequence: CDR1 LNHNV, CDR2 YYDKDF (reference sequence). Trimming pared 3 bases from V and 4 bases from J, leaving 22 bases between. Here the CDR3 reads CATSRDLGGRMTYNEQFF. Here the CDR3 DNA reads TGTGCCACCAGCAGGGATCTCGGGGGGCGGATGACGTACAATGAGCAGTTCTTC.

The chain recombines TRBV29-1 with TRBJ1-2; 7 bases are a match to TRBD1. Per germline, CDR1 SQVTM and CDR2 ANQGSEA. The CDR3 has 12 amino acids. J lost 8 bases, V lost 5 bases, and 8 bases had no gene match. DNA of the CDR3: TGCAGCGTTAAAACAGGGGACAGCGGCTACACCTTC. Its protein product is CSVKTGDSGYTF.

Note on this clone: The junction does not match germline at one end; this may be a read error. This chain links TRBV10-3 with TRBJ1-5; D call uncertain. The CDR3 covers 14 residues. Germline values: CDR1 ENHRY, CDR2 SYGVKD. CDR3 sequence: CAINEHAGNQPQHF. In nucleotides, the CDR3 is TGTGCCATCAATGAGCACGCAGGCAATCAGCCCCAGCATTTT.

The V gene is TRBV29-1, the J gene TRBJ2-3, with D perhaps TRBD2 (7 bases). V lost 4 bases and J lost 4, with 12 bases in between. Germline loops: CDR1 SQVTM, CDR2 ANQGSEA. There are 13 residues in the CDR3. The chain's CDR3 is CSVGGGGADTQYF. In DNA, the CDR3 is TGCAGCGTTGGCGGGGGCGGAGCAGATACGCAGTATTTT.

J is TRBJ2-1 and V is TRBV5-8; weak D call: TRBD1 (6 bases). V lost 2 bases, J lost 9 bases, and 12 bases lay in between. This CDR3 spans 13 amino acids. Germline V gene data show CDR1 as SGHTS and CDR2 as YDEGEE. DNA for the CDR3: TGTGCCAGCAGCTTTGTGGGGGCGATTGAGCAGTTCTTC. Translated: CASSFVGAIEQFF.

The chain combines TRBV5-4 with TRBJ2-1, with D possibly matching TRBD2 (6 bases). This CDR3 spans 15 amino acids. Germline CDR1 reads SGHNT; CDR2 reads YYREEE (reference sequence). Between the trimmed V and J ends, which lost 2 bases and 1 base, there was a span of 10 bases. The CDR3, as DNA: TGTGCCAGCAGCTTTAGAGCGGGTTCCTACAATGAGCAGTTCTTC. It translates to CASSFRAGSYNEQFF.

V and J are TRBV6-1 and TRBJ1-3; no definite D call. Germline V gives CDR1 MNHNS, CDR2 SASEGT. CDR3 size: 12 residues. Trimming left V 10 bases short and J 0 bases short, with 7 bases between. Here the CDR3 DNA reads TGTGCCATCGGAAGCTCTGGAAACACCATATATTTT. It encodes CAIGSSGNTIYF.

This chain connects TRBV4-1 to TRBJ1-2; no clear D gene. The V and J ends lost 0 bases and 0 bases respectively, with 8 bases between them. This CDR3 spans 15 amino acids. Germline-derived CDR1 and CDR2 are MGHRA and YSYEKL. The CDR3 loop reads CASSQDSSTNYGYTF. The DNA of the CDR3 is TGCGCCAGCAGCCAAGATTCCTCAACTAACTATGGCTACACCTTC.